This T cell receptor (beta chain) was identified during a study of blood T cell repertoires in COVID-19. The wider study: Acute and convalescent COVID-19 samples came from the United States, Italy and Spain. In each case, the material was cDNA or gDNA derived from T cells, B-cell-depleted T cells, or PBMCs.

The Seattle site enrolled patients during active infection and followed them longitudinally. In the authors' workflow: The assay estimated nucleated cells by amplifying reference gene primers. Assay used: immunoSEQ multiplex PCR; TCRdb lists only in-frame clones, some missing. V and J calls and clone size are as listed in that table; D and trimming were resolved from the DNA. The repertoire holds under 400,000 clones, with approximately 87% as singletons. The CDR3 consists of 17 residues. Looked up from germline, CDR1 is MDHEN and CDR2 is SYDVKM. V lost 0 bases, J lost 0 bases, and 3 bases stayed unmatched.

This TCR was sampled from a woman aged 30 to 39 with COVID-19, enrolled during active disease. Sequenced sample: peripheral blood. The V gene is TRBV28, the J gene TRBJ1-5, with 9 bases identical to TRBD1. The CDR3 spells CASSLWGQGYSNQPQHF. CDR3 in DNA: TGTGCCAGCAGTTTATGGGGACAGGGATATAGCAATCAGCCCCAGCATTTT.